These 18 T cell receptor beta chains were sequenced from one sample in a study of identical twins. TCRdb reanalysed the 5' RACE reads using MiXCR and keeps one entry per CDR3 protein. This table has 1.5 million to 2 million distinct CDR3 sequences, under 35% appearing once. Sequencing input: cord blood. The receptors were sampled from a newborn girl in good health.

The V call is TRBV2, the J call TRBJ1-1; a possible D gene is TRBD1 (5 bases). Trimming removed 8 bases at V and 0 bases at J, with 22 bases between. The germline V gene has CDR1 SNHLY and CDR2 FYNNEI. The length of the CDR3 is 17 residues. CDR3 DNA: TGTGCCAGCCAACCATCCCAGGGTAGGGCTTTGAACACTGAAGCTTTCTTT. This codes for CASQPSQGRALNTEAFF.

The genes are TRBV5-1 and TRBJ2-6; 7 positions agree with TRBD1. CDR3 length: 18 amino acids. Germline V gene sequence: CDR1 SGHRS, CDR2 YFSETQ. Trimming took 4 bases from V and 0 from J; bases not matched to a gene: 10. CDR3 protein: CASSQPGQRGSGANVLTF. The DNA for the CDR3 is TGCGCCAGCAGCCAACCGGGACAGAGAGGCTCTGGGGCCAACGTCCTGACTTTC. The full variable domain, with the rest looked up from reference TRBV5-1 and TRBJ2-6, is KAGVTQTPRYLIKTRGQQVTLSCSPISGHRSVSWYQQTPGQGLQFLFEYFSETQRNKGNFPGRFSGRQFSNSRSEMNVSTLELGDSALYLCASSQPGQRGSGANVLTFGAGSRLTVL.

This chain connects TRBV6-5 to TRBJ2-3; D is unresolved. CDR1 is MNHEY, CDR2 SVGAGI, per germline. Trimming removed 8 bases at V and 0 bases at J, with 15 bases between. The CDR3 is 15 residues long. This chain's CDR3 is CASRNGIHSTDTQYF. CDR3 sequence (DNA): TGTGCCAGCCGCAACGGTATTCATAGCACAGATACGCAGTATTTT.

This chain uses TRBV7-2 with TRBJ2-5; D unclear. The CDR3 has 14 residues. CDR1 is SGHTA and CDR2 is FQGNSA in the germline V gene. V was cut by 0 bases and J by 2 bases, with 7 bases left in between. The CDR3 here is CASSLAVGQETQYF. DNA of the CDR3: TGTGCCAGCAGCTTAGCAGTGGGACAAGAGACCCAGTACTTC.

Only a few counts were recorded for this clonotype. The J gene is TRBJ2-3, the V gene TRBV20-1; a possible D gene is TRBD2 (6 bases). CDR3 size: 15 residues. The V gene lost 0 bases and the J gene lost 4 bases, with 14 bases spanning the gap. The germline CDR1 and CDR2 sequences are DFQATT and SNEGSKA (reference sequence). The chain's CDR3 is CSAREGGPSADTQYF. CDR3 coding DNA: TGCAGTGCTAGAGAAGGAGGGCCCTCTGCAGATACGCAGTATTTT.

The chain couples TRBV5-1 to TRBJ2-3, with 11 positions matching TRBD1. The CDR3 is 16 residues long. In germline, CDR1 is SGHRS, CDR2 YFSETQ. V gave up 2 bases and J gave up 4 bases; unmatched junction bases: 6. The CDR3 DNA sequence: TGCGCCAGCAGCTTAAACGTGGGACAGGGGGCAGATACGCAGTATTTT. Its protein product is CASSLNVGQGADTQYF.

In its sample, this clonotype was seen many times. This chain joins TRBV2 and TRBJ1-6, with 9 positions matching TRBD1. The CDR3 spans 14 residues. Germline V CDR1 and CDR2: SNHLY, FYNNEI. The ends lost 3 bases at V and 6 bases at J; junction bases unmatched: 0. The CDR3 DNA sequence: TGTGCCAGCAGTGAGGGACAGGGTAATTCACCCCTCCACTTT. Protein product: CASSEGQGNSPLHF.

This chain uses TRBV10-3 with TRBJ1-1, with TRBD1 as a possible D gene (5 bases). Per germline, CDR1 ENHRY and CDR2 SYGVKD. V was shortened by 0 bases and J by 4 bases, with 6 bases between the two germline ends. The CDR3 covers 13 residues. The CDR3 coding sequence is TGTGCCATCAGTGAGTCGGGGGTCACTGAAGCTTTCTTT. Translated: CAISESGVTEAFF.

The V call is TRBV6-6, the J call TRBJ2-7; 9 bases map to TRBD1. V dropped 7 bases and J dropped 0; count of bases not matched to a gene: 7. Germline V gene data show CDR1 as MNHNY and CDR2 as SVGAGI (reference sequence). The length of the CDR3 is 15 residues. CDR3 protein: CASNPRTGASYEQYF. The CDR3 DNA reads TGTGCCAGCAATCCACGGACAGGGGCCTCCTACGAGCAGTACTTC.

On this clonotype itself: A single base separates this from a much larger clone, so it may be a read error. V usage is TRBV6-6 and J usage is TRBJ2-7, with 7 nucleotides matching TRBD1. The V gene's germline CDR1 is MNHNY and CDR2 SVGAGI (reference sequence). With 2 bases clipped from V and 6 bases from J, the junction kept 10 bases outside the gene matches. The CDR3 covers 15 residues. Written as DNA, the CDR3 is TGTGCCAGCAGTTACGGCCTCGGACAGGTATGCGAGCAGTACTTC. It encodes CASSYGLGQVCEQYF.

CDR3 amino acids: CSARNPRGNQPQHF. The CDR3 region has the DNA TGCAGTGCTAGAAACCCCCGGGGTAATCAGCCCCAGCATTTT. The chain links TRBV20-1 to TRBJ1-5; D call uncertain. Germline loops: CDR1 DFQATT, CDR2 SNEGSKA (reference sequence). The CDR3 is 14 amino acids. V was cut by 2 bases and J by 4 bases, with 12 bases left in between.

This clonotype was found a few times. The rearrangement uses TRBV20-1 and TRBJ2-2; 7 bases map to TRBD1. V lost 2 bases and J lost 5; bases outside the gene matches: 8. Per the germline V gene, CDR1 is DFQATT and CDR2 is SNEGSKA (reference sequence). The CDR3 length is 15 residues. This CDR3 reads CSARPQGFGTGELFF. The CDR3, as DNA: TGCAGTGCTAGACCACAGGGGTTCGGAACCGGGGAGCTGTTTTTT.

This chain links TRBV18 with TRBJ1-4, with D possibly being TRBD1 (5 bases). Germline V gene sequence: CDR1 KGHSH, CDR2 LQKENI. The CDR3 runs to 16 residues. V was trimmed by 3 bases and J by 2 bases, leaving 13 bases between them. CDR3 nucleotides: TGTGCCAGCTCACCCGGGCCCAGGGAGACTAATGAAAAACTGTTTTTT. This encodes CASSPGPRETNEKLFF. The full variable domain, its missing parts supplied by reference TRBV18 and TRBJ1-4, is NAGVMQNPRHLVRRRGQEARLRCSPMKGHSHVYWYRQLPEEGLKFMVYLQKENIIDESGMPKERFSAEFPKEGPSILRIQQVVRGDSAAYFCASSPGPRETNEKLFFGSGTQLSVL.

This clonotype has just a few counts. The CDR3: CASSTMAGAETQYF. CDR3 bases: TGTGCCAGCAGTACCATGGCGGGGGCAGAGACCCAGTACTTC. This chain connects TRBV6-1 to TRBJ2-5; perhaps TRBD2 as D (7 bases). The CDR3 totals 14 residues. The germline V gene has CDR1 MNHNS and CDR2 SASEGT. V lost 5 bases, J lost 4 bases, and 14 bases lay in between.

The rearrangement uses TRBV28 and TRBJ1-1, with 10 positions matching TRBD1. The CDR3 contains 15 residues. Trimming cost V 3 bases and J 1 base; bases outside gene matches: 2. Germline V gives CDR1 MDHEN, CDR2 SYDVKM. The CDR3 DNA reads as TGTGCCAGCAGTTTTAGGGACAGGGGGAACACTGAAGCTTTCTTT. Translated, it gives CASSFRDRGNTEAFF.

The CDR3 DNA follows: TGCGCCAGCAGCTTGGTGGTGGGAACAGGTTCCTACGAGCAGTACTTC. This translates into CASSLVVGTGSYEQYF. This rearrangement joins TRBV5-1 to TRBJ2-7; tentative D call: TRBD1 (5 bases). The length of the CDR3 is 16 residues. Trimming cost V 0 bases and J 1 base, with 14 bases left between them. Germline values: CDR1 SGHRS, CDR2 YFSETQ.

This clonotype was recorded only once. The chain has TRBV27 and TRBJ2-7, with D possibly called TRBD1 or TRBD2 (6 bases each). V was cut by 0 bases and J by 3 bases, with 21 bases left in between. Germline V gene sequence: CDR1 MNHEY, CDR2 SMNVEV (reference sequence). The CDR3 length is 18 residues. In nucleotides, the CDR3 is TGTGCCAGCAGTTTATCGCTACAGGGAGGCACTACCAACTACGAGCAGTACTTC. The encoded protein is CASSLSLQGGTTNYEQYF.

The rearrangement uses TRBV2 and TRBJ2-1, with D possibly matching TRBD2 (5 bases). The germline gives CDR1 SNHLY, CDR2 FYNNEI. Trimming removed 6 bases at V and 6 bases at J, with 12 bases between. CDR3 size: 13 residues. CDR3 in amino acids: CASSSETINEQFF. CDR3 nucleotides: TGTGCCAGCAGCTCAGAGACTATCAATGAGCAGTTCTTC. The entire variable domain, with the rest obtained from reference TRBV2 and TRBJ2-1, is as follows: EPEVTQTPSHQVTQMGQEVILRCVPISNHLYFYWYRQILGQKVEFLVSFYNNEISEKSEIFDDQFSVERPDGSNFTLKIRSTKLEDSAMYFCASSSETINEQFFGPGTRLTVL.